The 12 T cell receptor beta chains given below trace back to one sample, sequenced in a study of T cell responses to AZD1222 COVID-19 vaccine. The method was immunoSEQ multiplex PCR; TCRdb's version includes in-frame clones alone and lacks a portion of them. The data hold tens of thousands of clones, with about 91% observed a single time. The sequencing here drew on peripheral blood, taken on day 0 of AZD1222 vaccination. The receptors stem from an adult in good health.

The chain employs TRBV4-1 and TRBJ1-2, with D perhaps matching TRBD1 (5 bases). The CDR3 spans 15 residues. Trimming removed 1 base from V and 7 bases from J, with 16 bases in between. Germline V gene sequence: CDR1 MGHRA, CDR2 YSYEKL. The CDR3 is CASSQGLGGVGGYTF. Here the CDR3 DNA reads TGCGCCAGCAGCCAAGGCCTCGGAGGGGTCGGTGGCTACACCTTC.

This clone was found once. The CDR3, as DNA: TGCGCCAGCAGTTACATTAACACCGGGGAGCTGTTTTTT. It codes for CASSYINTGELFF. The V call is TRBV10-1, the J call TRBJ2-2; D is uncertain. The ends were cut back, 5 bases at V and 2 bases at J, with 6 bases in the middle. This CDR3 is built from 13 residues. Germline CDR1 WNHNN, CDR2 SYGVQD (reference sequence).

This clone was detected only once. V usage is TRBV29-1 and J usage is TRBJ2-3; D remains unclear. Germline CDR1 and CDR2: SQVTM and ANQGSEA. The CDR3 length is 14 residues. V lost 7 bases and J lost 4, with 18 bases in between. CDR3 bases: TGCAGCGACAACCGGGTCGGGCCGGCAGATACGCAGTATTTT. Protein sequence: CSDNRVGPADTQYF.

This chain uses TRBV30 with TRBJ2-3; D is possibly TRBD1 or TRBD2 (5 bases each). CDR3 length equals 15 residues. The germline CDR1 and CDR2 sequences are GTSNPN and SVGIG (reference sequence). With 3 bases removed from V and 2 bases from J, the gap between germline ends came to 15 bases. CDR3 residues: CAWSRVGTNTDTQYF. The DNA of the CDR3 is TGTGCCTGGAGCCGAGTAGGGACGAACACAGATACGCAGTATTTT. Full variable domain (rest looked up from reference TRBV30 and TRBJ2-3): SQTIHQWPATLVQPVGSPLSLECTVEGTSNPNLYWYRQAAGRGLQLLFYSVGIGQISSEVPQNLSASRPQDRQFILSSKKLLLSDSGFYLCAWSRVGTNTDTQYFGPGTRLTVL.

This clone was recorded once. The chain uses TRBV10-3 and TRBJ2-2, with D perhaps matching TRBD1 (6 bases). Trimming left V 7 bases short and J 3 bases short, with 12 bases between. In germline, CDR1 is ENHRY, CDR2 SYGVKD. There are 14 residues in the CDR3. Written as DNA, the CDR3 is TGTGCCATCAACAACAACAGGGACACCGGGGAGCTGTTTTTT. Translated: CAINNNRDTGELFF.

The chain has TRBV11-2 and TRBJ2-5; the D is unclear. Germline lookup yields CDR1 SGHAT and CDR2 FQNNGV. Trimming took off 3 bases at V and 1 base at J, with 6 bases between the two ends. The CDR3 is 13 residues long. The CDR3 DNA follows: TGTGCCAGCAGCTTTACTCTCCAAGAGACCCAGTACTTC. Encoded protein: CASSFTLQETQYF.

In DNA form, the CDR3 reads TGTGCCTGGAGTTGGGTCGGGACTGAAGCTTTCTTT. Translated: CAWSWVGTEAFF. The rearrangement joins TRBV30 to TRBJ1-1; no clear D. V was trimmed by 2 bases and J by 5 bases, leaving 9 bases between them. Germline assignment: CDR1 GTSNPN and CDR2 SVGIG (reference sequence). This CDR3 contains 12 residues.

The table lists this clone with a count of one. The chain employs TRBV29-1 and TRBJ1-5, with D perhaps TRBD1 (6 bases). Trimming shortened V by 7 bases and J by 2 bases, and 27 bases separated the two germline ends. The germline V gene encodes CDR1 SQVTM and CDR2 ANQGSEA. This CDR3 region has 18 residues. CDR3 nucleotides: TGCAGCGATAAACAGGGCCGGCGCCAGGTTACCTGCAATCAGCCCCAGCATTTT. This encodes CSDKQGRRQVTCNQPQHF.

The genes are TRBV12-3 or TRBV12-4 and TRBJ1-5; D is possibly TRBD1 (5 bases). This CDR3 comprises 13 residues. Deletions cut 6 bases from V and 4 bases from J, with 10 bases between. The CDR3, as DNA: TGTGCCAGCAGCCTACAGGAGAATCAGCCCCAGCATTTT. It is translated as CASSLQENQPQHF.

In the case of this clone: The same CDR3 is also encoded by other DNA sequences in this sample. The rearrangement uses TRBV9 and TRBJ1-2, with D possibly matching TRBD1 (6 bases). Trimming took off 2 bases at V and 2 bases at J, with 7 bases between the two ends. Germline V lookup: CDR1 SGDLS, CDR2 YYNGEE. This CDR3 has 13 amino acids. CDR3 sequence: CASSVQGNYGYTF. CDR3 in DNA: TGTGCCAGCAGCGTGCAGGGGAACTATGGCTACACCTTC. The full variable domain, rest sourced from reference TRBV9 and TRBJ1-2, is DSGVTQTPKHLITATGQRVTLRCSPRSGDLSVYWYQQSLDQGLQFLIQYYNGEERAKGNILERFSAQQFPDLHSELNLSSLELGDSALYFCASSVQGNYGYTFGSGTRLTVV.

This chain joins TRBV27 and TRBJ2-3, with D perhaps being TRBD1 or TRBD2 (6 bases each). Deletions cut 4 bases from V and 0 bases from J, with 23 bases between. The CDR3 is 19 residues long. In germline, CDR1 is MNHEY, CDR2 SMNVEV (reference sequence). The CDR3 reads CASSWGAIPRTTSTDTQYF. The DNA of the CDR3 is TGTGCCAGCAGTTGGGGGGCGATCCCGAGAACAACTAGCACAGATACGCAGTATTTT.

V is TRBV15 and J is TRBJ1-4, with D uncertain. CDR1 LNHNV and CDR2 YYDKDF come from the germline V gene (reference sequence). The CDR3 runs 15 residues. V lost 1 base to trimming and J lost 3 bases, with 9 bases between them. Here the CDR3 DNA reads TGTGCCACCAGCAGAGTGGGCGGGGCTAATGAAAAACTGTTTTTT. This sequence encodes CATSRVGGANEKLFF.